This passage covers 27 T cell receptor beta chains from one sample sequenced in a study of persistence of HIV-infected CD4 T cells. Their target antigens are unknown. Overlapping HIV-1 Gag 15-mer peptides at about 1 ug per peptide per mL were used. CD40L-negative CD69-negative CD45RO-high memory CD4+ T cells were sorted as populations depleted of antigen-responding cells. The libraries were made with immunoSEQ version 4 in survey mode. TCRdb keeps only in-frame clones here, not all; method: immunoSEQ multiplex PCR. The repertoire has 50,000 to 65,000 clones, about 77% of them found once; the top ten carry 1.5% to 2%. This sample comprised CD4+ T cells sorted from PBMCs after approximately 19-hour stimulation, obtained from a patient who received antiretroviral therapy. These receptors came from an adult man with HIV who was CMV-seropositive.

The chain carries TRBV11-1 and TRBJ1-6; D uncertain. The germline CDR1 and CDR2 sequences are SGHAT and FQDESV (reference sequence). The CDR3 is 12 residues long. Deletions cut 7 bases from V and 10 bases from J, with 11 bases between. CDR3 sequence (DNA): TGTGCCAGCACTCGGCCCGGGTCACCCCTCCACTTT. It is translated as CASTRPGSPLHF. Filled out from reference TRBV11-1 and TRBJ1-6, the complete variable domain reads EAEVAQSPRYKITEKSQAVAFWCDPISGHATLYWYRQILGQGPELLVQFQDESVVDDSQLPKDRFSAERLKGVDSTLKIQPAELGDSAMYLCASTRPGSPLHFGNGTRLTVT.

The chain carries TRBV2 and TRBJ1-5, with D tentatively TRBD1 (5 bases). V dropped 6 bases and J dropped 3 bases, with 9 bases sitting between them. The CDR3 extends over 13 amino acids. Germline CDR1 is SNHLY and CDR2 is FYNNEI. CDR3 region: CASSWDDNQPQHF. For the CDR3, the DNA is TGTGCCAGCAGCTGGGACGACAATCAGCCCCAGCATTTT.

The DNA for the CDR3 is TGTGCCAGCAGCCAAGGGAGGACTGAAGCTTTCTTT. It translates to CASSQGRTEAFF. V and J are TRBV3-1 (or the pseudogene TRBV3-2) and TRBJ1-1; D unresolved. The germline gives CDR1 LGHDT, CDR2 YNNKEL (reference sequence). V lost 1 base to trimming and J lost 5 bases, with 5 bases between them. The CDR3 has 12 residues.

CDR3 region: CASSKGPVGSYSNQPQHF. The CDR3 region has the DNA TGTGCCAGCAGCAAAGGCCCCGTTGGAAGTTATAGCAATCAGCCCCAGCATTTT. The rearrangement uses TRBV21-1 and TRBJ1-5. TRBV21-1 is an annotated pseudogene. This CDR3 contains 18 residues.

The gene calls are TRBV5-8 and TRBJ1-5; 8 nucleotides line up with TRBD1. The germline CDR1 and CDR2 sequences are SGHTS and YDEGEE. V shed 2 bases and J 0 bases; nucleotides not matched to a gene: 7. The CDR3 consists of 17 residues. The CDR3 region has the DNA TGTGCCAGCAGCTTTGAAGGGACAGGATATAGCAATCAGCCCCAGCATTTT. This translates into CASSFEGTGYSNQPQHF.

The rearrangement joins TRBV10-2 to TRBJ1-3; TRBD1 agrees at 7 bases. With V trimmed by 5 bases and J by 0 bases, 7 bases remained unmatched. Per germline, CDR1 WSHSY and CDR2 SAAADI. The CDR3 spans 16 residues. CDR3: CASSRTGSTSGNTIYF. The DNA for the CDR3 is TGCGCCAGCAGTAGGACAGGATCAACCTCTGGAAACACCATATATTTT.

This clone was observed a single time. V and J are TRBV3-1 (or the pseudogene TRBV3-2) and TRBJ2-7, with D unresolved. The germline V gene has CDR1 LGHDT and CDR2 YNNKEL (reference sequence). CDR3 size: 13 residues. The V gene lost 4 bases and the J gene lost 0 bases, with 7 bases spanning the gap. The DNA of the CDR3 is TGTGCCAGCAGCCCCCTCACCTCCTACGAGCAGTACTTC. It encodes CASSPLTSYEQYF.

This sequence joins TRBV6-6 and TRBJ1-6; TRBD1 matches at 8 bases. J gave up 15 bases and V 5 bases, and 15 bases lay outside the gene matches. In germline, CDR1 is MNHNY, CDR2 SVGAGI (reference sequence). There are 15 residues in the CDR3. The DNA of the CDR3 is TGTGCCAGCAGTCCCAAAGGGACAGGCAATTTAGGCCTCCACTTT. Its protein is CASSPKGTGNLGLHF.

V is TRBV7-6 and J is TRBJ2-2; the D is unclear. Germline assignment: CDR1 SGHVS and CDR2 FNYEAQ. The CDR3 sequence is 12 residues long. V was trimmed by 5 bases and J by 10 bases, leaving 11 bases between them. DNA of the CDR3: TGTGCCAGCAGCCCCGGTTTACAGGAGCTGTTTTTT. It encodes CASSPGLQELFF.

CDR3 amino acids: CASTTLRTSGGPSYNEQFF. CDR3 bases: TGTGCCAGCACCACCCTAAGGACTAGCGGGGGCCCTTCTTACAATGAGCAGTTCTTC. The gene calls are TRBV28 and TRBJ2-1, with 13 bases that match TRBD2. CDR3 size: 19 residues. The J segment lost 4 bases and the V segment lost 7 bases, leaving 16 bases of the junction unmatched. Per germline, CDR1 MDHEN and CDR2 SYDVKM.

V and J are TRBV24-1 and TRBJ1-6; D gene unclear. From germline, CDR1 is KGHDR and CDR2 SFDVKD. The length of the CDR3 is 13 residues. Trimming removed 4 bases from V and 5 bases from J, with 5 bases in between. CDR3 DNA: TGTGCCACCAGTGAACAGCATAATTCACCCCTCCACTTT. Protein: CATSEQHNSPLHF.

The V gene is TRBV3-1 (or the pseudogene TRBV3-2), the J gene TRBJ2-1; D is uncertain. Germline V CDR1 and CDR2: LGHDT, YNNKEL (reference sequence). This CDR3 spans 14 amino acids. Trimming took off 2 bases at V and 0 bases at J, with 5 bases between the two ends. The CDR3 bases are TGTGCCAGCAGCCAAAGGAGCTCCTACAATGAGCAGTTCTTC. Its protein is CASSQRSSYNEQFF.

The V call is TRBV6-5, the J call TRBJ2-1; TRBD1 is a possible D gene (5 bases). Germline lookup yields CDR1 MNHEY and CDR2 SVGAGI. The CDR3 runs 15 residues. V was pared by 4 bases and J by 6 bases, with 16 bases between. The CDR3 is CASSSQGLGINEQFF. For the CDR3, the DNA is TGTGCCAGCAGTTCCCAGGGTTTAGGCATCAATGAGCAGTTCTTC.

CDR3: CATKGRDTGELFF. The CDR3 DNA is TGTGCCACCAAGGGAAGGGACACCGGGGAGCTGTTTTTT. This chain connects TRBV15 to TRBJ2-2; D is unresolved. The CDR3 contains 13 residues. Per germline, CDR1 LNHNV and CDR2 YYDKDF (reference sequence). The germline V and J ends were trimmed by 7 bases and 3 bases, with 9 bases remaining between them.

Only one count was recorded for this clone. This sequence joins TRBV2 and TRBJ2-2, with D hard to call. Trimming took 5 bases from V and 7 from J, leaving 11 bases between them. The germline V gene has CDR1 SNHLY and CDR2 FYNNEI. This CDR3 is built from 13 residues. The CDR3 nucleotides are TGTGCCAGCAGTACGGGTCGGGTCGGGGAGCTGTTTTTT. This encodes CASSTGRVGELFF.

CDR3 sequence: CASSQERAIPEQYF. In DNA form, the CDR3 reads TGTGCCAGCAGCCAAGAAAGGGCAATTCCCGAGCAGTACTTC. The chain has TRBV3-1 (or the pseudogene TRBV3-2) and TRBJ2-7; the D is unclear. Germline assignment: CDR1 LGHDT and CDR2 YNNKEL (reference sequence). The CDR3 totals 14 residues. Trimming removed 0 bases from V and 6 bases from J, with 12 bases in between.

The rearrangement uses TRBV19 and TRBJ1-3; D is ambiguous. Trimming cost V 5 bases and J 0 bases, with 14 bases left between them. Per germline, CDR1 LNHDA and CDR2 SQIVND (reference sequence). The CDR3 runs to 16 residues. The DNA for the CDR3 is TGTGCCAGTAGTGTCGACCTTCTACTCTCTGGAAACACCATATATTTT. Protein sequence: CASSVDLLLSGNTIYF.

This clone was picked up one time. The rearrangement links TRBV12-3 or TRBV12-4 to TRBJ2-1; tentative D call: TRBD1 (5 bases). The ends were cut back, 5 bases at V and 9 bases at J, with 14 bases in the middle. The CDR3 is made up of 13 amino acids. This CDR3 reads CASSALLQGEQFF. Here the CDR3 DNA reads TGTGCCAGCAGTGCCCTCCTCCAGGGTGAGCAGTTCTTC.

This clone has only a few counts. This chain links TRBV7-2 with TRBJ1-5, with 8 bases matching TRBD1. Germline CDR1 and CDR2: SGHTA and FQGNSA. The CDR3 consists of 15 residues. V dropped 4 bases and J dropped 4; count of bases not matched to a gene: 6. The CDR3 nucleotides are TGTGCCAGCAGCTGGACCACAGGGGGGAATCAGCCCCAGCATTTT. Its translation is CASSWTTGGNQPQHF.

This chain links TRBV5-1 with TRBJ1-3; D might be TRBD1 (5 bases). The CDR3 extends over 16 amino acids. Trimming left V 4 bases short and J 2 bases short, with 16 bases between. Germline-derived CDR1 and CDR2 are SGHRS and YFSETQ. Written as DNA, the CDR3 is TGCGCCAGCAGCCCCGCAGGGATACTAACTGGAAACACCATATATTTT. It encodes CASSPAGILTGNTIYF.

The chain has TRBV2 and TRBJ2-1; possible D gene TRBD1, 6 bases. Trimming stripped 4 bases from V and 2 bases from J, with 9 bases between. CDR1 SNHLY and CDR2 FYNNEI come from the germline V gene. The CDR3 loop spans 14 amino acids. CDR3 residues: CASSGQATYNEQFF. The CDR3 DNA sequence: TGTGCCAGCAGTGGACAGGCGACCTACAATGAGCAGTTCTTC.

The chain has TRBV6-5 and TRBJ2-7, with TRBD2 identical over 7 bases. The CDR3 length is 14 residues. Germline V CDR1 and CDR2: MNHEY, SVGAGI. With V trimmed by 6 bases and J by 6 bases, 11 bases remained unmatched. The CDR3 region is CASSQLGGGFEQYF. As DNA, the CDR3 is TGTGCCAGCAGCCAACTTGGGGGGGGGTTCGAGCAGTACTTC.

The V gene is TRBV18, the J gene TRBJ1-4; TRBD1 aligns across 7 bases. CDR3 length: 16 amino acids. The V gene's germline CDR1 is KGHSH and CDR2 LQKENI. V was clipped by 1 base and J by 0 bases; unmatched bases: 2. Here the CDR3 reads CASSPQGTATNEKLFF. Written as DNA, the CDR3 is TGTGCCAGCTCACCACAAGGGACAGCAACTAATGAAAAACTGTTTTTT. Full variable domain (rest looked up from reference TRBV18 and TRBJ1-4): NAGVMQNPRHLVRRRGQEARLRCSPMKGHSHVYWYRQLPEEGLKFMVYLQKENIIDESGMPKERFSAEFPKEGPSILRIQQVVRGDSAAYFCASSPQGTATNEKLFFGSGTQLSVL.

This clone was seen only once. The rearrangement links TRBV14 to TRBJ1-2, with 7 bases matching TRBD1. The germline V gene encodes CDR1 SGHDN and CDR2 FVKESK. The CDR3 spans 14 residues. J lost 4 bases, V lost 1 base, and 3 bases had no gene match. The CDR3 bases are TGTGCCAGCAGCCAAGGGGGGACAGTCTATGGCTACACCTTC. Amino acid sequence: CASSQGGTVYGYTF.

This chain links TRBV4-2 with TRBJ1-6; TRBD1 agrees at 8 bases. CDR3 length: 15 residues. Trimming at V came to 1 base and at J to 7 bases, leaving 3 bases not matched to a gene. Germline V gene data show CDR1 as LGHNA and CDR2 as YNFKEQ. The CDR3 DNA reads as TGTGCCAGCAGCCAAGGGACAGGGATCAATTCACCCCTCCACTTT. The encoded protein is CASSQGTGINSPLHF.

The chain recombines TRBV2 with TRBJ1-5; TRBD1 is a possible D gene (6 bases). Germline values: CDR1 SNHLY, CDR2 FYNNEI. This CDR3 is built from 14 residues. V was pared by 7 bases and J by 5 bases, with 15 bases between. The CDR3 DNA is TGTGCCAGCAAAAAAGGGGCAGGGGATCAGCCCCAGCATTTT. Translating gives CASKKGAGDQPQHF. The whole variable domain, remainder taken from reference TRBV2 and TRBJ1-5, is EPEVTQTPSHQVTQMGQEVILRCVPISNHLYFYWYRQILGQKVEFLVSFYNNEISEKSEIFDDQFSVERPDGSNFTLKIRSTKLEDSAMYFCASKKGAGDQPQHFGDGTRLSIL.

The chain links TRBV7-8 to TRBJ1-1; D remains ambiguous. The germline V gene has CDR1 SGHVS and CDR2 FQNEAQ. V was pared by 6 bases and J by 4 bases, with 24 bases between. The CDR3 contains 17 residues. The CDR3, as DNA: TGTGCCAGCAGACGTTCGAGGGCCGCATCTATGGGCACTGAAGCTTTCTTT. Protein product: CASRRSRAASMGTEAFF.